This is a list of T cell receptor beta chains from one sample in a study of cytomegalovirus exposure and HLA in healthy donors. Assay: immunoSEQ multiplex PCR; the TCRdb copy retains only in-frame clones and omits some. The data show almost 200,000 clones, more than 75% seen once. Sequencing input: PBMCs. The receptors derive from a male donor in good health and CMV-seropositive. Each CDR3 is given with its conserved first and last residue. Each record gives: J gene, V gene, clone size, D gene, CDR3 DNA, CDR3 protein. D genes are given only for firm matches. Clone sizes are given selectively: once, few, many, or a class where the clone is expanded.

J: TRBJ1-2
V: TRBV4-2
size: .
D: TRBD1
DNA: TGTGCCAGCAGCCCAAGACAGGGGAATGATGGCTATGGCTACACCTTC
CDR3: CASSPRQGNDGYGYTF

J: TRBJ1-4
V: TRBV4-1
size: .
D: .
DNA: TGCGCCAGCAGCCTCACCACCGACGGACTCTACGAAAAACTGTTTTTT
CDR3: CASSLTTDGLYEKLFF

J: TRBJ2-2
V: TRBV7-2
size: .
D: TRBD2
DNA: TGTGCCAGCAGCTCTGGACTAGCTACCGGGGAGCTGTTTTTT
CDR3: CASSSGLATGELFF

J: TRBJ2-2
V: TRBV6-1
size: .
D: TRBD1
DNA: TGTGCCATCAGTGAGTCGACGGGACAGGGACGTGGGGAGCTGTTTTTT
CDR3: CAISESTGQGRGELFF

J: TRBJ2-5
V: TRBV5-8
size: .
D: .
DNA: TGTGCCAGCAGCCCAAAAGGACTTCAAGAGACCCAGTACTTC
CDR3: CASSPKGLQETQYF

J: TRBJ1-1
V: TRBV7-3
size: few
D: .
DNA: TGTGCCAGCAGTTTCACGGGACACCCGAACACTGAAGCTTTCTTT
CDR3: CASSFTGHPNTEAFF

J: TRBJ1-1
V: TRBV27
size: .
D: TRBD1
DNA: TGTGCCAGCAGTTTGACAGGGATGGTAGCAAACACTGAAGCTTTCTTT
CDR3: CASSLTGMVANTEAFF

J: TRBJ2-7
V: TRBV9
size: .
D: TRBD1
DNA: TGTGCCAGCAGCCCTCGGACAGGGGCAAAATACGAGCAGTACTTC
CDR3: CASSPRTGAKYEQYF

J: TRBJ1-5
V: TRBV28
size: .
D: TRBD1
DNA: TGTGCCAGCAGTTCCGGACAGGGGACGCTGATTAGCAATCAGCCCCAGCATTTT
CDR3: CASSSGQGTLISNQPQHF

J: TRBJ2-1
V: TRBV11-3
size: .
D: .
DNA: TGTGCCAGCAGCATTTCGACAGGCGAGCAGTTCTTC
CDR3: CASSISTGEQFF

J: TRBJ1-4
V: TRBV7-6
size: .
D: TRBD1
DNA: TGTGCCAGCAGCTTAGGGACAGGTAGAACTAATGAAAAACTGTTTTTT
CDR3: CASSLGTGRTNEKLFF

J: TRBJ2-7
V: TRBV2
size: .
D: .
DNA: TGTGCCAGCAGTGAATCTACGAGGTACGAGCAGTACTTC
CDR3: CASSESTRYEQYF

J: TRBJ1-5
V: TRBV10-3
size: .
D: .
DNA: TGTGCCATCAGTGCGACAAGCAATCAGCCCCAGCATTTT
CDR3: CAISATSNQPQHF

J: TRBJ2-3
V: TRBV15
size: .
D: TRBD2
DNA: TGTGCCACCAGCAGAGATAGGAGGAGGCTCCGGGACTACCGCACAGATACGCAGTATTTT
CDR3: CATSRDRRRLRDYRTDTQYF

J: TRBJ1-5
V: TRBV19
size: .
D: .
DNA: TGTGCCAGTAGTATAACGGCGGAAGTCAATCAGCCCCAGCATTTT
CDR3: CASSITAEVNQPQHF

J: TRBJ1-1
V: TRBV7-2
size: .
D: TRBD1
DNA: TGTGCCAGCAGCACACCACCGGGACAGGGGTTGGGCACTGAAGCTTTCTTT
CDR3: CASSTPPGQGLGTEAFF

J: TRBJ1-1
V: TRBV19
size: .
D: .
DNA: TGTGCCAGTAGTATAGTGGGGGGGCGCGGTGAAGCTTTCTTT
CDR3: CASSIVGGRGEAFF

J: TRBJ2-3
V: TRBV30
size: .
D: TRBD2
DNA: TGTGCCTGGAGTGGTAGCGGGTCGGTGGCAGATACGCAGTATTTT
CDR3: CAWSGSGSVADTQYF

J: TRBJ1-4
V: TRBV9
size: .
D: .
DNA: TGTGCCAGCAGCGACCGGGGATCAACTAATGAAAAACTGTTTTTT
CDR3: CASSDRGSTNEKLFF

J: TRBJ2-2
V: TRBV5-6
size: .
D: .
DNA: TGTGCCAGCAGCTTGGGCAGGACGAACACCGGGGAGCTGTTTTTT
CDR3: CASSLGRTNTGELFF

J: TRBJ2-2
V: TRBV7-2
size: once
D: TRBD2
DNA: TGTGCCAGCAGCGCCCCGGGACTAGCGGCTCCATGGACCGGGGAGCTGTTTTTT
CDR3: CASSAPGLAAPWTGELFF

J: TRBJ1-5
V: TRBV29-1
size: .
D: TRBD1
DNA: TGCAGCGTTCTACAGGGGGGGGATCAGCCCCAGCATTTT
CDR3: CSVLQGGDQPQHF

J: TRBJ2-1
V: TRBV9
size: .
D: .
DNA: TGTGCCAGCAGCCTGACTACGACTAGGGATGAGCAGTTCTTC
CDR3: CASSLTTTRDEQFF

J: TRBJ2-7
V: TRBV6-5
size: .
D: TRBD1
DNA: TGTGCCAGCAGTTACTCGACAGGGGTGGGCGAGCAGTACTTC
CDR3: CASSYSTGVGEQYF

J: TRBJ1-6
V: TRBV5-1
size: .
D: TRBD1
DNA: TGCGCCAGCAGCTTGGAGCCAGGGGGTAGTAATTCACCCCTCCACTTT
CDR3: CASSLEPGGSNSPLHF

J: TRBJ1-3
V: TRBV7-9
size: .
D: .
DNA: TGTGCCAGCAGCTTACTCGACGGGACGGGGGACACCATATATTTT
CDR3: CASSLLDGTGDTIYF

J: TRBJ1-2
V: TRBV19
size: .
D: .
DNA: TGTGCCAGTAGTATTGGGACTCTGCGAGGCTACACCTTC
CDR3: CASSIGTLRGYTF

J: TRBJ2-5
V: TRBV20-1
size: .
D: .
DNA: TGCAGTGCCCCTAAGGGGGAGACCCAGTACTTC
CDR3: CSAPKGETQYF

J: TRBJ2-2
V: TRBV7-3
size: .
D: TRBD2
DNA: TGTGCCAGCAGCCGAGTCCCTAGCGGGGGGTCCACCGGGGAGCTGTTTTTT
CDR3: CASSRVPSGGSTGELFF

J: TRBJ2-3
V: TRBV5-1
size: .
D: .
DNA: TGCGCCAGCAGCTTGGACAGGGCGTCGGATACGCAGTATTTT
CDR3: CASSLDRASDTQYF

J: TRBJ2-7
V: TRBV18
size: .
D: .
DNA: TGTGCCAGCCCACCAAAAGTCTCGGGTGAGCAGTACTTC
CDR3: CASPPKVSGEQYF

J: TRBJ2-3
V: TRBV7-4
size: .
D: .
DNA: TGTGCCAGCGCAGAGAGGGGGGGCTATACCACAGATACGCAGTATTTT
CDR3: CASAERGGYTTDTQYF

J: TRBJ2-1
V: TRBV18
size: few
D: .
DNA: TGTGCCAGCTCCCGAGGGCCGAAAACCAATGAGCAGTTCTTC
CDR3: CASSRGPKTNEQFF

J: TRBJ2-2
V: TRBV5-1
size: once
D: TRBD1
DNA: TGCGCCAGCAGCGGTGACAGGGGGGGCACCGGGGAGCTGTTTTTT
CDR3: CASSGDRGGTGELFF

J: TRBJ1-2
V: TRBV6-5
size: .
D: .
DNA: TGTGCCAGCGCTGAGGGCGGCTACACCTTC
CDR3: CASAEGGYTF

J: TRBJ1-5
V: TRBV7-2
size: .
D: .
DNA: TGTGCCAGCAGCTCAAGCGGGAGCCGCTACGGCAATCAGCCCCAGCATTTT
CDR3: CASSSSGSRYGNQPQHF

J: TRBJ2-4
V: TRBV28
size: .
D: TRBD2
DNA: TGTGCCAGCGAACCCGGGGGGATCAAAAACATTCAGTACTTC
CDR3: CASEPGGIKNIQYF

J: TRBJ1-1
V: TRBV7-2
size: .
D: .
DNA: TGTGCCAGCAGCTTTAGATGGCGGGACACTGAAGCTTTCTTT
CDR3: CASSFRWRDTEAFF

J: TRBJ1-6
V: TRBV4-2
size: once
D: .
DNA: TGTGCCAGCAGCCAAGACACAGACCTGAATTCACCCCTCCACTTT
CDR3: CASSQDTDLNSPLHF

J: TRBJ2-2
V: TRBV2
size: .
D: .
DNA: TGTGCCAGCAGCCTACAGGGAATGGAGCTGTTTTTT
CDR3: CASSLQGMELFF

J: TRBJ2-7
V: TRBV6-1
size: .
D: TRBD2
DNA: TGTGCCAGCAGTGAGGGACTAGCGGGGGGGTACGAGCAGTACTTC
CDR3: CASSEGLAGGYEQYF

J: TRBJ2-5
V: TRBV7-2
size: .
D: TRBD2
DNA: TGTGCCAGCAGCGCCGTAGCGGGTTCGTGGGAGACCCAGTACTTC
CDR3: CASSAVAGSWETQYF

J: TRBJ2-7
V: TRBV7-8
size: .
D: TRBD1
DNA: TGTGCCAGCAGCTCCCCCCGGACAGGCGAAACCTCCTACGAGCAGTACTTC
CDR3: CASSSPRTGETSYEQYF

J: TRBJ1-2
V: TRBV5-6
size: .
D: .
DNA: TGTGCCAGCAGACAGACAGGAGGTCGGGGCTACACCTTC
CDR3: CASRQTGGRGYTF

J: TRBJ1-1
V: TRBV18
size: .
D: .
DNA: TGTGCCAGCTCAGCACTCCGGGGGGCCAACCTATTTGAAGCTTTCTTT
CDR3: CASSALRGANLFEAFF

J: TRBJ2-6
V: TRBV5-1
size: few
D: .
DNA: TGCGCCAGCAGCTGGCGAGTGTGGGGGCCTCTTAGCTCTGGGGCCAACGTCCTGACTTTC
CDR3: CASSWRVWGPLSSGANVLTF

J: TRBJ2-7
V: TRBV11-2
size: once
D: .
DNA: TGTGCCAGCAGCTTAGAAGGAGGGTACGAGCAGTACTTC
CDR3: CASSLEGGYEQYF

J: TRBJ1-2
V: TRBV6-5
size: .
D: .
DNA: TGTGCCAGCATTGGGACAAACTATGGCTACACCTTC
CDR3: CASIGTNYGYTF

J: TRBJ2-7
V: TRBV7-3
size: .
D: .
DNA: TGTGCCAGCAGCTTACTAGGAGGGTCCTACGAGCAGTACTTC
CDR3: CASSLLGGSYEQYF

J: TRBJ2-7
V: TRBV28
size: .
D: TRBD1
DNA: TGTGCCAGCAGTTTAACTTACGGGACAGATTACTCCTACGAGCAGTACTTC
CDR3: CASSLTYGTDYSYEQYF

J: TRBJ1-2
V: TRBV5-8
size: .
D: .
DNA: TGTGCCAGCAGCGATCCCCTTACAGGGATCTATGGCTACACCTTC
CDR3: CASSDPLTGIYGYTF

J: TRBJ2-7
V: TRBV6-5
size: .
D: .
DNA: TGTGCCAGCAGTTACCCGGGGTACGAGCAGTACTTC
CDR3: CASSYPGYEQYF